This is a list of T cell receptor beta chains from one sample in a study of cytomegalovirus exposure and HLA in healthy donors. Produced via immunoSEQ multiplex PCR; TCRdb's table is partial and in-frame only. The sample has over 150,000 clones; around 75% are singletons. The sample taken for sequencing was PBMCs. The receptors here all came from a man aged 18 to 30 in good health and CMV-seronegative. The CDR3 runs from the conserved cysteine through the conserved F or W. Each record gives: CDR3 DNA, CDR3 protein, V gene, D gene, clone size, J gene. A D gene is named only where the DNA matches it firmly. Clone size is not always given. Where it is, it says once, few, many or a class for expanded clones.

cdr3_nt: TGTGCCAGCAGGCTCGGGGAACAGACCTACGAGCAGTACTTC
cdr3_aa: CASRLGEQTYEQYF
v_call: TRBV27
d_call: -
clone_size: -
j_call: TRBJ2-7

cdr3_nt: TGTGCCAGCAGCTTAAATCAGGGGGTCAGTCGGGGGACCCAGTACTTC
cdr3_aa: CASSLNQGVSRGTQYF
v_call: TRBV7-9
d_call: TRBD1
clone_size: -
j_call: TRBJ2-5

cdr3_nt: TGTGCCAGCAGTTGGTTGGGGGGGGATGGCTCAGAAAAACTGTTTTTT
cdr3_aa: CASSWLGGDGSEKLFF
v_call: TRBV27
d_call: -
clone_size: -
j_call: TRBJ1-4

cdr3_nt: TGTGCCAGCAGTGAGAACCTGACATTCCAGCCCCAGCATTTT
cdr3_aa: CASSENLTFQPQHF
v_call: TRBV2
d_call: -
clone_size: -
j_call: TRBJ1-5

cdr3_nt: TGTGCCAGCAGTTTAGAGGGGGCGGGCGAAAAACTGTTTTTT
cdr3_aa: CASSLEGAGEKLFF
v_call: TRBV28
d_call: TRBD1
clone_size: once
j_call: TRBJ1-4

cdr3_nt: TGTGCCAGCAGCTCTGGGCCCGGCGGGTGGGAGCAGTTCTTC
cdr3_aa: CASSSGPGGWEQFF
v_call: TRBV21-1
d_call: -
clone_size: -
j_call: TRBJ2-1

cdr3_nt: TGCGCCAGCAGCCCGCCGGGGAGAAACATTCAGTACTTC
cdr3_aa: CASSPPGRNIQYF
v_call: TRBV4-1
d_call: -
clone_size: few
j_call: TRBJ2-4

cdr3_nt: TGTGCCAGCGGGGCGGGGGCTGTCTATGGCTACACCTTC
cdr3_aa: CASGAGAVYGYTF
v_call: TRBV27
d_call: -
clone_size: -
j_call: TRBJ1-2

cdr3_nt: TGTGCCAGCAAGACGGGACAGAGCTCCTACGAGCAGTACTTC
cdr3_aa: CASKTGQSSYEQYF
v_call: TRBV2
d_call: TRBD1
clone_size: -
j_call: TRBJ2-7

cdr3_nt: TGTGCCAGCAGCCAAGTGGCAGGGGGCTTAGGTGGCTACACCTTC
cdr3_aa: CASSQVAGGLGGYTF
v_call: TRBV14
d_call: TRBD1
clone_size: -
j_call: TRBJ1-2

cdr3_nt: TGCAGCGTTCGAGGACAAGCGAACACTGAAGCTTTCTTT
cdr3_aa: CSVRGQANTEAFF
v_call: TRBV29-1
d_call: -
clone_size: -
j_call: TRBJ1-1

cdr3_nt: TGCGCCAGCAGTGCTAGAAATGATGAAGCTTTCTTT
cdr3_aa: CASSARNDEAFF
v_call: TRBV10-1
d_call: -
clone_size: -
j_call: TRBJ1-1

cdr3_nt: TGTGCCAGCAGCTGGACTAGCGGGAGACGCTACGAGCAGTACTTC
cdr3_aa: CASSWTSGRRYEQYF
v_call: TRBV5-4
d_call: TRBD2
clone_size: -
j_call: TRBJ2-7

cdr3_nt: TGTGCCACGAGACAGAACTATGGCTACACCTTC
cdr3_aa: CATRQNYGYTF
v_call: TRBV6-5
d_call: -
clone_size: -
j_call: TRBJ1-2

cdr3_nt: TGTGCCAGCAGTCCCTCTTCGGCGGGAGCCCACGAGCAGTACTTC
cdr3_aa: CASSPSSAGAHEQYF
v_call: TRBV28
d_call: TRBD2
clone_size: -
j_call: TRBJ2-7

cdr3_nt: TGTGCCAGTAGTTGGGGACAGGCGAGCTCCTATAATTCACCCCTCCACTTT
cdr3_aa: CASSWGQASSYNSPLHF
v_call: TRBV19
d_call: TRBD1
clone_size: -
j_call: TRBJ1-6

cdr3_nt: TGTGCCCAGGAATCGTTAGCCAAAAACATTCAGTACTTC
cdr3_aa: CAQESLAKNIQYF
v_call: TRBV5-6
d_call: -
clone_size: -
j_call: TRBJ2-4

cdr3_nt: TGTGCCAGCAGTTACTCGAGCCTAGCCTACTACGAGCAGTACTTC
cdr3_aa: CASSYSSLAYYEQYF
v_call: TRBV6-6
d_call: -
clone_size: -
j_call: TRBJ2-7

cdr3_nt: TGCAGCGCTGTGGACGGGGTGTCCCAAGAGACCCAGTACTTC
cdr3_aa: CSAVDGVSQETQYF
v_call: TRBV29-1
d_call: -
clone_size: -
j_call: TRBJ2-5

cdr3_nt: TGTGCCAGCAGCTTAGCTGGGGAGCAGACCCAGTACTTC
cdr3_aa: CASSLAGEQTQYF
v_call: TRBV11-2
d_call: -
clone_size: few
j_call: TRBJ2-5

cdr3_nt: TGCGCCAGCAGTAGAGAGACGGGAGGGCCCAATGAGCAGTTCTTC
cdr3_aa: CASSRETGGPNEQFF
v_call: TRBV5-1
d_call: TRBD2
clone_size: -
j_call: TRBJ2-1

cdr3_nt: TGCGCCAGCAGCCAAGAAAGAATAGCGGGAGCATGGGAGCAGTACTTC
cdr3_aa: CASSQERIAGAWEQYF
v_call: TRBV4-3
d_call: TRBD2
clone_size: -
j_call: TRBJ2-7

cdr3_nt: TGTGCCAGCAGCCTCGGACAGGGGGCTGAAGCTTTCTTT
cdr3_aa: CASSLGQGAEAFF
v_call: TRBV7-9
d_call: TRBD1
clone_size: few
j_call: TRBJ1-1

cdr3_nt: TGTGCCAGCACCCCCCTGGCGGGAAGGGCTGAAGCTTTCTTT
cdr3_aa: CASTPLAGRAEAFF
v_call: TRBV6-1
d_call: -
clone_size: once
j_call: TRBJ1-1

cdr3_nt: TGTGCCAGCAGCCAATCTCGTCGAGGCGCGGGATACGAGCAGTACTTC
cdr3_aa: CASSQSRRGAGYEQYF
v_call: TRBV16
d_call: -
clone_size: -
j_call: TRBJ2-7

cdr3_nt: TGTGCCAGCAGTTACTCGAAGCCCCCCACTGAAGCTTTCTTT
cdr3_aa: CASSYSKPPTEAFF
v_call: TRBV6-5
d_call: -
clone_size: -
j_call: TRBJ1-1

cdr3_nt: TGCGCCAGCAGCCAAATTCTAGCGGGAGTCCATGAGCAGTTCTTC
cdr3_aa: CASSQILAGVHEQFF
v_call: TRBV4-1
d_call: TRBD2
clone_size: -
j_call: TRBJ2-1

cdr3_nt: TGCGCCACTCGGGAGGCAGGGGGCCTAGATACGCAGTATTTT
cdr3_aa: CATREAGGLDTQYF
v_call: TRBV10-1
d_call: -
clone_size: -
j_call: TRBJ2-3

cdr3_nt: TGTGCCAGCTCCCAGATGAGTCCACAGCAAGAGACCCAGTACTTC
cdr3_aa: CASSQMSPQQETQYF
v_call: TRBV18
d_call: -
clone_size: -
j_call: TRBJ2-5

cdr3_nt: TGTGCCAGCAGCTTAGCCAGCGCTAGCAATCAGCCCCAGCATTTT
cdr3_aa: CASSLASASNQPQHF
v_call: TRBV7-2
d_call: -
clone_size: -
j_call: TRBJ1-5

cdr3_nt: TGTGCCAGCAGTTTAGGCGCCGGGTATGGCTACACCTTC
cdr3_aa: CASSLGAGYGYTF
v_call: TRBV27
d_call: -
clone_size: -
j_call: TRBJ1-2

cdr3_nt: TGTGCCTGGCAAGGGGGGGTGGGAAACACCATATATTTT
cdr3_aa: CAWQGGVGNTIYF
v_call: TRBV30
d_call: -
clone_size: -
j_call: TRBJ1-3

cdr3_nt: TGTGCCAGCAGCCTACTCCGGGACAGGGACTACGAGCAGTACTTC
cdr3_aa: CASSLLRDRDYEQYF
v_call: TRBV13
d_call: TRBD1
clone_size: -
j_call: TRBJ2-7

cdr3_nt: TGTGCCAGCAGTCCGACACCGGGACTTCAAAATGAGCAGTTCTTC
cdr3_aa: CASSPTPGLQNEQFF
v_call: TRBV27
d_call: -
clone_size: few
j_call: TRBJ2-1

cdr3_nt: TGCGCCAGCAGCAAGGGGACTAGCGGTAACTCCTACGAGCAGTACTTC
cdr3_aa: CASSKGTSGNSYEQYF
v_call: TRBV4-3
d_call: TRBD2
clone_size: -
j_call: TRBJ2-7

cdr3_nt: TGTGCCTGGAGTACGGGGAGAGGCCTACGAGAGCAGTACTTC
cdr3_aa: CAWSTGRGLREQYF
v_call: TRBV30
d_call: -
clone_size: -
j_call: TRBJ2-7

cdr3_nt: TGCGCCACGTCTGGCAGCGACTACGAGCAGTACTTC
cdr3_aa: CATSGSDYEQYF
v_call: TRBV10-2
d_call: -
clone_size: -
j_call: TRBJ2-7

cdr3_nt: TGTGCCAGCAGTACTGCCGGGACAGGGGGCAAGACCGGGGAGCTGTTTTTT
cdr3_aa: CASSTAGTGGKTGELFF
v_call: TRBV11-3
d_call: TRBD1
clone_size: -
j_call: TRBJ2-2

cdr3_nt: TGTGCCAGGCTAGCGGGAGGTAGGACAGATACGCAGTATTTT
cdr3_aa: CARLAGGRTDTQYF
v_call: TRBV6-6
d_call: TRBD2
clone_size: -
j_call: TRBJ2-3

cdr3_nt: TGTGCCGGGGGGGGTCGTAGCTCCTACGAGCAGTACTTC
cdr3_aa: CAGGGRSSYEQYF
v_call: TRBV28
d_call: TRBD2
clone_size: -
j_call: TRBJ2-7

cdr3_nt: TGCGCCACTACGGCGGGGCTTCGCAATCAGCCCCAGCATTTT
cdr3_aa: CATTAGLRNQPQHF
v_call: TRBV10-2
d_call: -
clone_size: -
j_call: TRBJ1-5

cdr3_nt: TGTGCCAGCTCACGTGCGGGAGGCTCAGATACGCAGTATTTT
cdr3_aa: CASSRAGGSDTQYF
v_call: TRBV18
d_call: TRBD2
clone_size: -
j_call: TRBJ2-3

cdr3_nt: TGTGCCAGCTCACCAGTAAGCGGGATAAACGCCGGGGAGCTGTTTTTT
cdr3_aa: CASSPVSGINAGELFF
v_call: TRBV18
d_call: TRBD2
clone_size: few
j_call: TRBJ2-2

cdr3_nt: TGTGCCAGCTCACCAGGGGAACTAGCGAGCTCCTACAATGAGCAGTTCTTC
cdr3_aa: CASSPGELASSYNEQFF
v_call: TRBV18
d_call: TRBD2
clone_size: -
j_call: TRBJ2-1

cdr3_nt: TGTGCCAGCAGCTTAGGGACGTGGGGGACTACAGATACGCAGTATTTT
cdr3_aa: CASSLGTWGTTDTQYF
v_call: TRBV11-3
d_call: -
clone_size: -
j_call: TRBJ2-3

cdr3_nt: TGTGCCAGCAGTTTATTTTCGGGGAGCACAGATACGCAGTATTTT
cdr3_aa: CASSLFSGSTDTQYF
v_call: TRBV27
d_call: -
clone_size: -
j_call: TRBJ2-3

cdr3_nt: TGTGCCAGCAGCGTAGTAGCGGGTAACACCGGGGAGCTGTTTTTT
cdr3_aa: CASSVVAGNTGELFF
v_call: TRBV9
d_call: TRBD2
clone_size: -
j_call: TRBJ2-2

cdr3_nt: TGTGCCAGCAGCCAAGGGACTAGCGGGGCCGGATTTTTTGGAAACATTCAGTACTTC
cdr3_aa: CASSQGTSGAGFFGNIQYF
v_call: TRBV7-9
d_call: TRBD2
clone_size: -
j_call: TRBJ2-4

cdr3_nt: TGTGCCAGCAGCCCCCTTAGCCTAGCGCAGGAGACCCAGTACTTC
cdr3_aa: CASSPLSLAQETQYF
v_call: TRBV7-2
d_call: -
clone_size: -
j_call: TRBJ2-5

cdr3_nt: TGTGCCTGGGGACTAGCGGAGTACAATGAGCAGTTCTTC
cdr3_aa: CAWGLAEYNEQFF
v_call: TRBV30
d_call: TRBD2
clone_size: -
j_call: TRBJ2-1

cdr3_nt: TGTGCCAGCAGCCATCCACTGATAAACTACGAGCAGTACTTC
cdr3_aa: CASSHPLINYEQYF
v_call: TRBV2
d_call: -
clone_size: -
j_call: TRBJ2-7

cdr3_nt: TGTGCCAGCAGCACCCGGTACCGCTCCTACAATGAGCAGTTCTTC
cdr3_aa: CASSTRYRSYNEQFF
v_call: TRBV7-6
d_call: -
clone_size: -
j_call: TRBJ2-1

cdr3_nt: TGCGCCAGCAGCCAAGGACGGCCACCCGGGGACTATGGCTACACCTTC
cdr3_aa: CASSQGRPPGDYGYTF
v_call: TRBV4-3
d_call: -
clone_size: few
j_call: TRBJ1-2

cdr3_nt: TGTGCCATCGGACCGGGAGGCCCACCTTACGAGCAGTACTTC
cdr3_aa: CAIGPGGPPYEQYF
v_call: TRBV6-4
d_call: TRBD2
clone_size: -
j_call: TRBJ2-7

cdr3_nt: TGTGCCAGCCCTAGACAGGGCCCGGACACCGGGGAGCTGTTTTTT
cdr3_aa: CASPRQGPDTGELFF
v_call: TRBV2
d_call: TRBD1
clone_size: -
j_call: TRBJ2-2

cdr3_nt: TGTGCCAGCAGTTGGCAGGGTGGGGTCGAGCAGTACTTC
cdr3_aa: CASSWQGGVEQYF
v_call: TRBV25-1
d_call: -
clone_size: -
j_call: TRBJ2-7